Detailed here is one T cell receptor beta chain. During active infection, Seattle patients enrolled and were then monitored through disease. In the study's own analysis: Nucleated cell counts were estimated from reference gene primer amplification. The repertoire was sequenced with immunoSEQ multiplex PCR; TCRdb's copy has only in-frame clones and lacks some. Clone size and the V and J calls come from that table; the DNA yielded D and trimming. In the table there are about 300,000 clones, 80% to 95% of which are singletons. The data were obtained in a study of blood T cell repertoires in COVID-19. On the study more broadly: Samples of COVID-19 (acute and convalescent) were obtained from the United States, Italy and Spain. PBMCs, B-cell-depleted T cells, or T cells were the source of the cDNA or gDNA that made up the material.

CDR3 length: 15 amino acids. The V and J ends lost 5 bases and 4 bases, in that order; junction bases with no gene match: 7. Germline V gene sequence: CDR1 SGHVS, CDR2 FQNEAQ. The V call is TRBV7-8, the J call TRBJ1-1, with 10 bases that match TRBD1. Sequenced: peripheral blood. This clonotype originated in a woman in her 30s with COVID-19, enrolled during active disease. The DNA for the CDR3 is TGTGCCAGCAGCCCACAGACAGGGGGCGGCACTGAAGCTTTCTTT. This encodes CASSPQTGGGTEAFF.